One sample yielded the 26 T cell receptor beta chains listed below, sequenced in a study of blood T cell repertoires in COVID-19. Data came from immunoSEQ multiplex PCR; TCRdb stores just in-frame clones and leaves some out. In the table there are 95,000 to 100,000 clones, 92% of which are singletons. Material for sequencing was peripheral blood. The receptors were gathered from a man aged 50 to 60 with active COVID-19.

The genes are TRBV5-1 and TRBJ2-3; 10 bases match TRBD2. V lost 9 bases to trimming and J lost 4 bases; unmatched junction nucleotides: 8. The germline gives CDR1 SGHRS, CDR2 YFSETQ. The CDR3 runs 14 residues. The CDR3 protein is CATSGTSEADTQYF. The CDR3 bases are TGCGCCACCTCCGGGACTAGCGAGGCAGATACGCAGTATTTT.

The count of this clone is one. The genes are TRBV28 and TRBJ1-2; no definite D call. The V gene lost 6 bases and the J gene lost 8 bases, with 13 bases spanning the gap. Per germline, CDR1 MDHEN and CDR2 SYDVKM. The CDR3 is made up of 12 amino acids. The CDR3 DNA reads as TGTGCCAGCAGCCAGGAAGGCCTGGGCTACACCTTC. Translated, it gives CASSQEGLGYTF.

The chain is built from TRBV24-1 and TRBJ1-5, with 8 positions matching TRBD1. The V gene end was trimmed by 9 bases and the J gene end by 5 bases; junction bases not matched to a gene: 5. Germline V gene sequence: CDR1 KGHDR, CDR2 SFDVKD. The CDR3 is made up of 13 amino acids. CDR3 residues: CATSQGAYQPQHF. For the CDR3, the DNA is TGTGCCACCTCGCAGGGGGCTTATCAGCCCCAGCATTTT.

The chain couples TRBV6-2 or TRBV6-3 to TRBJ2-7; 7 bases line up with TRBD1. Trimming at V came to 6 bases and at J to 4 bases, leaving 12 bases not matched to a gene. This CDR3 has 15 residues. CDR1 is MNHEY and CDR2 is SVGEGT in the germline V gene. This CDR3 is CASSGQAPRRYEQYF. DNA of the CDR3: TGTGCCAGCAGCGGACAGGCGCCCCGTAGATACGAGCAGTACTTC.

This chain uses TRBV29-1 with TRBJ2-2; D perhaps matches TRBD2 (7 bases). The CDR3 sequence is 15 residues long. Between the trimmed V and J ends, which lost 4 bases and 4 bases, there was a span of 16 bases. Germline V gene lookup returns CDR1 SQVTM and CDR2 ANQGSEA. In nucleotides, the CDR3 is TGCAGCGTTGCGGTCTTTAGGGGGGGCACCGGGGAGCTGTTTTTT. Amino acids: CSVAVFRGGTGELFF.

This rearrangement joins TRBV3-1 (or the pseudogene TRBV3-2) to TRBJ2-2, with 7 bases lining up with TRBD2. Losses at the gene ends were 1 base for V and 3 bases for J; bases not matched to a gene: 5. Germline values: CDR1 LGHDT, CDR2 YNNKEL (reference sequence). The CDR3 is 16 amino acids. The CDR3 sequence: CASSQVPSGYTGELFF. CDR3 bases: TGTGCCAGCAGCCAAGTCCCTAGCGGATACACCGGGGAGCTGTTTTTT.

CDR3 amino acids: CASSQTTSGNTDTQYF. As DNA, the CDR3 is TGTGCCAGCAGCCAAACGACTAGCGGGAACACAGATACGCAGTATTTT. The chain carries TRBV3-1 (or the pseudogene TRBV3-2) and TRBJ2-3; 11 nucleotides align to TRBD2. Germline V lookup: CDR1 LGHDT, CDR2 YNNKEL (reference sequence). This CDR3 contains 16 residues. With 2 bases clipped from V and 2 bases from J, the junction kept 3 bases outside the gene matches.

The chain couples TRBV7-9 to TRBJ2-3; D is unresolved. This CDR3 is 14 amino acids long. V dropped 5 bases and J dropped 1 base, with 10 bases sitting between them. CDR1 SEHNR and CDR2 FQNEAQ come from the germline V gene (reference sequence). CDR3 residues: CASSLGARTDTQYF. The CDR3 DNA is TGTGCCAGCAGCCTGGGCGCCCGCACAGATACGCAGTATTTT.

This sequence joins TRBV7-2 and TRBJ2-3; TRBD2 matches 15 bases. Germline V gene lookup returns CDR1 SGHTA and CDR2 FQGNSA. Unmatched junction bases numbered 3, after V lost 4 bases and J lost 4 bases. The CDR3 sequence is 16 residues long. The DNA of the CDR3 is TGTGCCAGCAGCTCCCGGACTAGCGGGAGGGCAGATACGCAGTATTTT. Protein: CASSSRTSGRADTQYF.

The J gene is TRBJ2-1, the V gene TRBV10-3; 8 bases are a match to TRBD2. Trimming cost V 2 bases and J 8 bases; bases outside gene matches: 8. This CDR3 is 15 amino acids long. Per germline, CDR1 ENHRY and CDR2 SYGVKD. The CDR3 region is CAISETASGRDEQFF. DNA of the CDR3: TGTGCCATCAGTGAGACCGCTAGCGGGCGGGATGAGCAGTTCTTC.

The chain employs TRBV6-1 and TRBJ1-1; D is uncertain. Trimming shortened V by 2 bases and J by 4 bases, and 11 bases separated the two germline ends. Germline V gives CDR1 MNHNS, CDR2 SASEGT. This CDR3 is built from 14 residues. The CDR3 DNA reads TGTGCCAGCAGTGAAAATACAGCCGGCACTGAAGCTTTCTTT. The encoded protein is CASSENTAGTEAFF.

The chain is built from TRBV6-6 and TRBJ2-7; 9 bases line up with TRBD2. This CDR3 has 14 amino acids. CDR1 is MNHNY, CDR2 SVGAGI, per germline (reference sequence). Trimming at V came to 2 bases and at J to 5 bases, leaving 4 bases not matched to a gene. CDR3 in amino acids: CASSYVSGSNEQYF. The CDR3 DNA reads TGTGCCAGCAGTTACGTTAGCGGGAGCAACGAGCAGTACTTC.

The chain joins TRBV12-3 or TRBV12-4 to TRBJ1-2; D is perhaps TRBD1 (5 bases). Trimming took 6 bases from V and 3 from J, leaving 11 bases between them. CDR3 size: 13 residues. The CDR3 here is CASRETEYYGYTF. CDR3 nucleotide sequence: TGTGCCAGCAGGGAGACAGAATACTATGGCTACACCTTC.

The chain carries TRBV6-5 and TRBJ2-3; TRBD2 matches 12 bases. The CDR3 spans 15 residues. Germline-derived CDR1 and CDR2 are MNHEY and SVGAGI. The junction had 3 bases not matched to a gene; V was cut back by 7 bases and J by 1 base. The CDR3 DNA reads as TGTGCCAGCATCCGACTAGCGGGAGGCACAGATACGCAGTATTTT. Translating gives CASIRLAGGTDTQYF.

The rearrangement joins TRBV20-1 to TRBJ2-7, with D tentatively TRBD2 (6 bases). The CDR3 sequence is 11 residues long. V lost 6 bases to trimming and J lost 7 bases, with 13 bases between them. The germline V gene encodes CDR1 DFQATT and CDR2 SNEGSKA (reference sequence). The CDR3 loop reads CSASWRGEQYF. The CDR3 nucleotides read TGCAGTGCAAGCTGGCGGGGAGAGCAGTACTTC.

This clone was counted only a few times. The chain uses TRBV30 and TRBJ2-1, with 9 bases lining up with TRBD2. Germline CDR1 is GTSNPN and CDR2 is SVGIG (reference sequence). Germline trimming cut 7 bases from V and 9 bases from J; bases unmatched to any gene: 28. The CDR3 totals 19 residues. The CDR3 sequence is CASQPGVYGVSGRRSEQFF. CDR3 nucleotide sequence: TGTGCCTCCCAACCTGGAGTGTACGGTGTGAGCGGGAGGAGGTCTGAGCAGTTCTTC.

The J gene is TRBJ1-1, the V gene TRBV3-1 (or the pseudogene TRBV3-2); 7 bases align to TRBD1. V lost 8 bases to trimming and J lost 5 bases; unmatched junction nucleotides: 8. The CDR3 is 13 amino acids. The germline V gene encodes CDR1 LGHDT and CDR2 YNNKEL (reference sequence). Here the CDR3 DNA reads TGTGCCAGCGCAAAGGGGGCGCAGACTGAAGCTTTCTTT. The encoded protein is CASAKGAQTEAFF.

This chain uses TRBV27 with TRBJ2-7; 11 bases line up with TRBD2. The CDR3 loop spans 18 amino acids. V dropped 0 bases and J dropped 0; count of bases not matched to a gene: 7. From germline, CDR1 is MNHEY and CDR2 SMNVEV (reference sequence). As DNA, the CDR3 is TGTGCCAGCAGTTTATCGGGACTAGCGGAGGGAAGCTCCTACGAGCAGTACTTC. Residues: CASSLSGLAEGSSYEQYF.

This clone was seen just once. The genes are TRBV5-1 and TRBJ1-3; possibly TRBD1 for D (5 bases). The CDR3 runs 14 residues. Per germline, CDR1 SGHRS and CDR2 YFSETQ. The germline V and J ends were trimmed by 0 bases and 3 bases, with 7 bases remaining between them. The CDR3 sequence: CASSLEGDGNTIYF. The CDR3 DNA follows: TGCGCCAGCAGCTTGGAAGGGGATGGAAACACCATATATTTT. Combining the CDR3 with reference TRBV5-1 and TRBJ1-3 gives the whole variable domain KAGVTQTPRYLIKTRGQQVTLSCSPISGHRSVSWYQQTPGQGLQFLFEYFSETQRNKGNFPGRFSGRQFSNSRSEMNVSTLELGDSALYLCASSLEGDGNTIYFGEGSWLTVV.

The chain recombines TRBV9 with TRBJ1-2; a possible D gene is TRBD1 (6 bases). Looked up from germline, CDR1 is SGDLS and CDR2 is YYNGEE. This CDR3 has 15 amino acids. The V end was cut by 4 bases, the J end by 1 base, with 14 bases between. The CDR3 region is CASSPRGALNYGYTF. CDR3 DNA: TGTGCCAGCAGCCCCCGGGGGGCGCTTAACTATGGCTACACCTTC.

The chain carries TRBV5-6 and TRBJ2-1; D perhaps matches TRBD2 (6 bases). CDR3 length equals 12 residues. The germline V gene has CDR1 SGHDT and CDR2 YYEEEE. V was cut by 0 bases and J by 10 bases, with 8 bases left in between. CDR3 DNA: TGTGCCAGCAGCTTGGCTGGGGGGGAGCAGTTCTTC. This gives the protein CASSLAGGEQFF. The full variable domain, completed using reference TRBV5-6 and TRBJ2-1, is DAGVTQSPTHLIKTRGQQVTLRCSPKSGHDTVSWYQQALGQGPQFIFQYYEEEERQRGNFPDRFSGHQFPNYSSELNVNALLLGDSALYLCASSLAGGEQFFGPGTRLTVL.

This clone was found once. V is TRBV7-8 and J is TRBJ2-1, with 12 bases lining up with TRBD2. The CDR3 runs 18 residues. V trimming: 3 bases; J trimming: 2 bases; junction bases outside the gene matches: 8. Germline loops: CDR1 SGHVS, CDR2 FQNEAQ. Here the CDR3 DNA reads TGTGCCAGCAGCTTGACTAGCGGGAGTCTGGGTCCCTACAATGAGCAGTTCTTC. This gives the protein CASSLTSGSLGPYNEQFF.

The chain has TRBV12-3 or TRBV12-4 and TRBJ1-3, with TRBD1 matching over 7 bases. The CDR3 loop spans 13 amino acids. The V gene end was trimmed by 8 bases and the J gene end by 6 bases; junction bases not matched to a gene: 7. The CDR3 DNA is TGTGCCAGCGGAGGACAGGCGAAAAACACCATATATTTT. Translating it yields CASGGQAKNTIYF.

V gene TRBV5-6 combines with J gene TRBJ2-7, with D maybe TRBD2 (5 bases). The CDR3 is 12 residues long. Trimming removed 0 bases from V and 9 bases from J, with 10 bases in between. CDR1 SGHDT and CDR2 YYEEEE come from the germline V gene. The CDR3 reads CASSLGGAVQYF. DNA of the CDR3: TGTGCCAGCAGCTTGGGGGGAGCGGTGCAGTACTTC.

The sample holds a few counts of this clone. This chain joins TRBV6-1 and TRBJ1-4; D gene ambiguous. Per germline, CDR1 MNHNS and CDR2 SASEGT. The CDR3 loop spans 15 amino acids. V lost 3 bases to trimming and J lost 8 bases, with 16 bases between them. DNA for the CDR3: TGTGCCAGCAGTGATTCTGAAGTCAGGCAGGAAAAACTGTTTTTT. It specifies CASSDSEVRQEKLFF.

This sequence joins TRBV3-1 (or the pseudogene TRBV3-2) and TRBJ2-2; 12 positions match TRBD2. Germline values: CDR1 LGHDT, CDR2 YNNKEL (reference sequence). This CDR3 is built from 16 residues. V trimming: 4 bases; J trimming: 5 bases; junction bases outside the gene matches: 5. The DNA for the CDR3 is TGTGCCAGCAGCCGGGGACTAGCGGGTCAAACCGGGGAGCTGTTTTTT. This sequence encodes CASSRGLAGQTGELFF.